This T cell receptor (beta chain) was documented in a study of cytomegalovirus exposure and HLA in healthy donors. Method: immunoSEQ multiplex PCR; TCRdb's copy keeps in-frame clones and lacks some. This sample has around 130,000 clones, with roughly 90% found just once. The CDR3 is 13 residues long. Germline V gives CDR1 ENHRY, CDR2 SYGVKD. V was shortened by 3 bases and J by 5 bases, with 11 bases between the two germline ends. Study findings and constraints: The study flagged around 160 TCR beta chains as cytomegalovirus-associated.

With respect to this clone: Its specificity is unknown.

While the first cohort had about 610 subjects, the donors belonged to the separate validation cohort of over a hundred subjects. The chain joins TRBV10-3 to TRBJ2-7, with D possibly TRBD1 on 6 matching bases. The sample comprised PBMCs. The origin of this receptor is a man aged 25 to 40 in good health and CMV-seronegative. Here the CDR3 reads CAISEYRANEQYF. CDR3 sequence (DNA): TGTGCCATCAGTGAATACAGGGCAAACGAGCAGTACTTC.